The T cell receptor beta chain under discussion was sequenced for a study of response to subunit inactivated influenza vaccine. Points from the study as a whole: Every seasonal influenza vaccination brings in few new T cells, the authors suggested.

Germline CDR1 is MDHEN and CDR2 is SYDVKM. Deletions cut 3 bases from V and 5 bases from J, with 16 bases between. The CDR3 has 15 amino acids. TCRdb used MiXCR to reprocess the RT-PCR reads, holding one entry per CDR3 protein. Of about 240,000 distinct CDR3 sequences listed, roughly an eighth are singletons. With regard to this clonotype: As yet, its antigen is unknown.

The input for sequencing was non-naive T cells sorted from PBMCs, taken 14 to 15 days before vaccination. V is TRBV28 and J is TRBJ2-5, with D tentatively TRBD2 (5 bases). The sequence was obtained from a man between 45 and 60 years old who received an inactivated influenza vaccine. In DNA, the CDR3 is TGTGCCAGCAGTTTTTTGGCTAGCATTGGGGAGACCCAGTACTTC. It specifies CASSFLASIGETQYF.